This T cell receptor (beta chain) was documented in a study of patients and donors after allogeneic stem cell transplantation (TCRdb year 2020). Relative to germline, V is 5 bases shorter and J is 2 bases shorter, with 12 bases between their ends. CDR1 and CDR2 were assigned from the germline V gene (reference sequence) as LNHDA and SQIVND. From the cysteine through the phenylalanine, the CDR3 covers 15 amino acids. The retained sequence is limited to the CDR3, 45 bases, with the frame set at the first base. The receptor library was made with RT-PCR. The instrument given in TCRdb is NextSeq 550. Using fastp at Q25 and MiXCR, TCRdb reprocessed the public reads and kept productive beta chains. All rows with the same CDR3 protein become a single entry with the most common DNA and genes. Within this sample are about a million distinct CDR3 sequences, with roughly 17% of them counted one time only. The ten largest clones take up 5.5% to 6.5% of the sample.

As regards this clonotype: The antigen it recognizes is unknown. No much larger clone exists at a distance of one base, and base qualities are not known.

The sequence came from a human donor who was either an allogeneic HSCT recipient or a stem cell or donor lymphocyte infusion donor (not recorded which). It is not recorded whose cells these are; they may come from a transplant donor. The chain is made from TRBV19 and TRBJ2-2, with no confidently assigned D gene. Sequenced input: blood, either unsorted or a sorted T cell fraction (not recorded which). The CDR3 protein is CASSFGSANTGELFF. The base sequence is TGTGCCAGTAGTTTCGGATCCGCCAACACCGGGGAGCTGTTTTTT.